What follows are 29 T cell receptor beta chains derived from one specimen sequenced in a study of radiotherapy plus CTLA-4 blockade in lung cancer. Measured with immunoSEQ multiplex PCR; TCRdb has only the in-frame clones, and not every one. Of about 120,000 clones in the sample, about 90% are singletons; the top ten hold 5.5% to 8.5%. Sequencing was performed on peripheral blood, taken from a patient treated with radiotherapy plus ipilimumab. Receptors originate from a human donor with non-small cell lung cancer that progressed on radiotherapy plus ipilimumab.

Here the CDR3 DNA reads TGCAGCGTTGTCCGACAGAACTCTAACTATGGCTACACCTTC. This gives the protein CSVVRQNSNYGYTF. The chain carries TRBV29-1 and TRBJ1-2; possibly TRBD1 for D (5 bases). V dropped 4 bases and J dropped 0 bases, with 12 bases sitting between them. CDR3 length equals 14 residues. The germline CDR1 and CDR2 sequences are SQVTM and ANQGSEA.

The chain uses TRBV6-1 and TRBJ2-7; TRBD1 is a possible D gene (6 bases). Trimming removed 6 bases from V and 1 base from J, with 16 bases in between. Germline V gives CDR1 MNHNS, CDR2 SASEGT. The CDR3 loop spans 15 amino acids. The CDR3 nucleotides read TGTGCCAGCAGGCAAGTTAGGGGGTTATCCTACGAGCAGTACTTC. Translation: CASRQVRGLSYEQYF.

V gene TRBV2 combines with J gene TRBJ1-1; unclear D gene. Trimming stripped 6 bases from V and 2 bases from J, with 4 bases between. The CDR3 spans 11 residues. Germline values: CDR1 SNHLY, CDR2 FYNNEI. The CDR3 loop is CASRKNTEAFF. DNA for the CDR3: TGTGCCAGCAGGAAAAACACTGAAGCTTTCTTT.

V usage is TRBV11-2 and J usage is TRBJ2-3; TRBD1 might be the D (6 bases). Per the germline V gene, CDR1 is SGHAT and CDR2 is FQNNGV. The CDR3 is 15 residues long. Trimming removed 3 bases from V and 6 bases from J, with 16 bases in between. CDR3 nucleotide sequence: TGTGCCAGCAGCTTCCGCGCGGAGACAGGTGATACGCAGTATTTT. As protein: CASSFRAETGDTQYF.

The rearrangement joins TRBV15 to TRBJ2-7; no firm D call. The CDR3 loop spans 14 amino acids. Germline V gene sequence: CDR1 LNHNV, CDR2 YYDKDF (reference sequence). Trimming cost V 0 bases and J 1 base, with 7 bases left between them. The CDR3 bases are TGTGCCACCAGCAGAGATCTGGAATCCTACGAGCAGTACTTC. Translated: CATSRDLESYEQYF.

The rearrangement joins TRBV5-8 to TRBJ2-5, with D tentatively TRBD1 (6 bases). V lost 1 base and J 1 base, leaving 17 bases between the germline ends. Per germline, CDR1 SGHTS and CDR2 YDEGEE. This CDR3 comprises 17 residues. The CDR3 region has the DNA TGTGCCAGCAGCTTGTGGGTAGGACAGATCTCCCAAGAGACCCAGTACTTC. This codes for CASSLWVGQISQETQYF.

This chain links TRBV28 with TRBJ2-7; D call uncertain. The CDR3 length is 13 residues. V was trimmed by 5 bases and J by 6 bases, leaving 14 bases between them. Germline CDR1 MDHEN, CDR2 SYDVKM. The CDR3 region has the DNA TGTGCCAGCAGTCCACACGGACCCGGCGAGCAGTACTTC. Its translation: CASSPHGPGEQYF. The full variable domain, with the rest looked up from reference TRBV28 and TRBJ2-7, is DVKVTQSSRYLVKRTGEKVFLECVQDMDHENMFWYRQDPGLGLRLIYFSYDVKMKEKGDIPEGYSVSREKKERFSLILESASTNQTSMYLCASSPHGPGEQYFGPGTRLTVT.

This chain uses TRBV2 with TRBJ1-1; D gene uncertain. This CDR3 contains 15 residues. The germline V gene encodes CDR1 SNHLY and CDR2 FYNNEI. Trimming stripped 2 bases from V and 2 bases from J, with 12 bases between. CDR3 sequence reads: CASSESGRRNTEAFF. Written as DNA, the CDR3 is TGTGCCAGCAGTGAAAGCGGAAGGCGAAACACTGAAGCTTTCTTT.

This chain joins TRBV5-4 and TRBJ2-1; the match to TRBD2 covers 8 bases. Germline CDR1 is SGHNT and CDR2 is YYREEE (reference sequence). V shed 4 bases, J shed 8 bases, and the junction held 17 bases outside the gene matches. The CDR3 extends over 17 amino acids. DNA for the CDR3: TGTGCCAGCAGCACGATGGCGGGAGGAACTGGGCAGGATGAGCAGTTCTTC. This gives the protein CASSTMAGGTGQDEQFF. The variable domain in full, with the rest retrieved from reference TRBV5-4 and TRBJ2-1, is ETGVTQSPTHLIKTRGQQVTLRCSSQSGHNTVSWYQQALGQGPQFIFQYYREEENGRGNFPPRFSGLQFPNYSSELNVNALELDDSALYLCASSTMAGGTGQDEQFFGPGTRLTVL.

The V and J genes are TRBV6-1 and TRBJ1-5; tentatively, D is TRBD1 (6 bases). Trimming took 6 bases from V and 0 from J, leaving 12 bases between them. The germline V gene encodes CDR1 MNHNS and CDR2 SASEGT. The CDR3 consists of 15 residues. CDR3 nucleotides: TGTGCCAGCAGGGGGGCGGCGGTTAGCAATCAGCCCCAGCATTTT. It translates to CASRGAAVSNQPQHF.

This rearrangement joins TRBV4-1 to TRBJ1-5; TRBD1 matches at 8 bases. With V trimmed by 2 bases and J by 5 bases, 11 bases remained unmatched. This CDR3 region has 17 residues. Germline V gene data show CDR1 as MGHRA and CDR2 as YSYEKL. CDR3 nucleotide sequence: TGCGCCAGCAGCCAAAAGAGGGGTCAGGGGGCTGATCAGCCCCAGCATTTT. Its protein is CASSQKRGQGADQPQHF.

This clone showed up just once. This chain joins TRBV6-1 and TRBJ2-1; the match to TRBD2 covers 10 bases. The CDR3 extends over 12 amino acids. Per germline, CDR1 MNHNS and CDR2 SASEGT. The J segment lost 10 bases and the V segment lost 11 bases, leaving 8 bases of the junction unmatched. For the CDR3, the DNA is TGTGCCGTCCTAGCGGGGGAGGGGGAGCAGTTCTTC. Residues: CAVLAGEGEQFF.

The genes are TRBV6-6 and TRBJ1-5, with D perhaps TRBD1 (5 bases). CDR1 and CDR2 from the germline V gene are MNHNY and SVGAGI (reference sequence). This CDR3 contains 15 residues. Trimming removed 5 bases from V and 4 bases from J, with 15 bases in between. The CDR3 DNA reads as TGTGCCAGCAGTGGCGGGACTCCCCCTAATCAGCCCCAGCATTTT. Its translation: CASSGGTPPNQPQHF.

The chain joins TRBV11-1 to TRBJ1-1; 7 positions match TRBD1. The germline gives CDR1 SGHAT, CDR2 FQDESV (reference sequence). The V segment lost 4 bases and the J segment 4 bases; nucleotides outside the gene matches: 3. The CDR3 totals 13 residues. The CDR3 nucleotides are TGTGCCAGCAGCTCCAGGGGGGGCACTGAAGCTTTCTTT. Protein: CASSSRGGTEAFF. Full variable domain (rest looked up from reference TRBV11-1 and TRBJ1-1): EAEVAQSPRYKITEKSQAVAFWCDPISGHATLYWYRQILGQGPELLVQFQDESVVDDSQLPKDRFSAERLKGVDSTLKIQPAELGDSAMYLCASSSRGGTEAFFGQGTRLTVV.

This chain uses TRBV5-1 with TRBJ2-7; TRBD1 is a possible D gene (5 bases). The CDR3 spans 13 residues. Germline CDR1 and CDR2: SGHRS and YFSETQ. V lost 8 bases and J 3 bases, leaving 15 bases between the germline ends. CDR3 amino acids: CASSRAEVYEQYF. CDR3 in DNA: TGCGCCAGTAGCAGGGCAGAGGTCTACGAGCAGTACTTC.

V gene TRBV9 combines with J gene TRBJ2-3, with TRBD2 as a possible D gene (6 bases). The CDR3 has 15 amino acids. V gave up 4 bases and J gave up 0 bases, with 12 bases separating them. Germline CDR1 SGDLS, CDR2 YYNGEE. The CDR3 protein is CASSPLAGSTDTQYF. The CDR3 bases are TGTGCCAGCAGCCCCCTTGCGGGAAGCACAGATACGCAGTATTTT.

This rearrangement joins TRBV11-2 to TRBJ2-7; 14 bases map to TRBD2. Germline V gene data show CDR1 as SGHAT and CDR2 as FQNNGV. This CDR3 has 17 residues. V lost 3 bases and J lost 3; bases outside the gene matches: 7. The CDR3 nucleotides are TGTGCCAGCAGCTTGAACGTGGGGACTAGCGGGAGCTACGAGCAGTACTTC. It encodes CASSLNVGTSGSYEQYF.

This rearrangement joins TRBV4-2 to TRBJ2-3; TRBD2 might be the D (5 bases). This CDR3 comprises 19 residues. Germline CDR1 is LGHNA and CDR2 is YNFKEQ. Trimming took 0 bases from V and 6 from J, leaving 25 bases between them. As DNA, the CDR3 is TGTGCCAGCAGCCAAGATCTGAGGTTGACACTTCATACGGGGGATACGCAGTATTTT. Its translation is CASSQDLRLTLHTGDTQYF.

This clone was recorded only once. This rearrangement joins TRBV9 to TRBJ2-2; TRBD2 is a possible D gene (6 bases). The CDR3 has 17 amino acids. Germline V gives CDR1 SGDLS, CDR2 YYNGEE. The V end was cut by 1 base, the J end by 2 bases, with 15 bases between. CDR3 in DNA: TGTGCCAGCAGCGTACCCCGTTGGGGGGTTAACACCGGGGAGCTGTTTTTT. Its protein is CASSVPRWGVNTGELFF.

The V call is TRBV19, the J call TRBJ2-7; the D gene could be TRBD1 or TRBD2 (5 bases each). This CDR3 is built from 13 residues. Deletions cut 7 bases from V and 5 bases from J, with 15 bases between. Germline-derived CDR1 and CDR2 are LNHDA and SQIVND (reference sequence). The CDR3 spells CASTPRGGHEQYF. CDR3 bases: TGTGCCAGTACCCCGAGGGGCGGCCACGAGCAGTACTTC.

The CDR3 here is CASKLQGPNYGYTF. CDR3 bases: TGTGCCAGCAAGCTACAGGGGCCTAACTATGGCTACACCTTC. The V call is TRBV28, the J call TRBJ1-2; TRBD1 agrees at 7 bases. The V gene's germline CDR1 is MDHEN and CDR2 SYDVKM. The CDR3 sequence is 14 residues long. Unmatched junction bases numbered 5, after V lost 7 bases and J lost 0 bases.

The chain combines TRBV30 with TRBJ2-4; D ambiguous. In germline, CDR1 is GTSNPN, CDR2 SVGIG (reference sequence). Trimming removed 3 bases at V and 6 bases at J, with 6 bases between. The CDR3 totals 11 residues. CDR3 amino acids: CAWRQSNIQYF. The CDR3 region has the DNA TGTGCCTGGAGACAGTCAAACATTCAGTACTTC. Looking up the rest from reference TRBV30 and TRBJ2-4 gives the full variable domain: SQTIHQWPATLVQPVGSPLSLECTVEGTSNPNLYWYRQAAGRGLQLLFYSVGIGQISSEVPQNLSASRPQDRQFILSSKKLLLSDSGFYLCAWRQSNIQYFGAGTRLSVL.

J is TRBJ2-1 and V is TRBV30, with 7 bases aligning to TRBD1. CDR3 length equals 12 residues. V gave up 1 base and J gave up 7 bases; unmatched junction bases: 1. CDR1 is GTSNPN and CDR2 is SVGIG in the germline V gene (reference sequence). The CDR3 reads CAWSDRGNEQFF. The CDR3 DNA sequence: TGTGCCTGGAGTGACAGGGGTAATGAGCAGTTCTTC.

The CDR3: CASSLDGAGEKLFF. The CDR3 coding sequence is TGTGCCAGCAGCTTAGACGGGGCAGGGGAAAAACTGTTTTTT. This chain uses TRBV11-3 with TRBJ1-4; D may be TRBD1 (5 bases). The V end lost 0 bases, the J end lost 8 bases, and 10 bases lay between the germline ends. This CDR3 is built from 14 residues. The germline CDR1 and CDR2 sequences are SGHNT and YENEEA.

The J gene is TRBJ2-1, the V gene TRBV7-9, with unresolved D. Germline values: CDR1 SEHNR, CDR2 FQNEAQ (reference sequence). The germline V and J ends were trimmed by 1 base and 8 bases, with 15 bases remaining between them. This CDR3 spans 15 amino acids. The CDR3 here is CASSLGLGVGDEQFF. The CDR3 DNA reads as TGTGCCAGCAGCTTAGGGCTAGGAGTTGGGGATGAGCAGTTCTTC.

The rearrangement links TRBV11-2 to TRBJ2-1; tentatively, D is TRBD2 (5 bases). The CDR3 length is 17 residues. The germline V gene has CDR1 SGHAT and CDR2 FQNNGV. V lost 3 bases, J lost 4 bases, and 19 bases lay in between. CDR3 in DNA: TGTGCCAGCAGCTTCCTCTCGACCGGGGATACATACAATGAGCAGTTCTTC. It codes for CASSFLSTGDTYNEQFF. Supplemented by reference TRBV11-2 and TRBJ2-1, the full variable domain reads EAGVAQSPRYKIIEKRQSVAFWCNPISGHATLYWYQQILGQGPKLLIQFQNNGVVDDSQLPKDRFSAERLKGVDSTLKIQPAKLEDSAVYLCASSFLSTGDTYNEQFFGPGTRLTVL.

This rearrangement joins TRBV5-6 to TRBJ1-3; unclear D gene. The V gene's germline CDR1 is SGHDT and CDR2 YYEEEE. The ends were cut back, 2 bases at V and 0 bases at J, with 3 bases in the middle. The CDR3 runs to 13 residues. CDR3 loop: CASSFYSGNTIYF. CDR3 sequence (DNA): TGTGCCAGCAGCTTTTACTCTGGAAACACCATATATTTT.

This clone was seen a handful of times. This chain links TRBV7-9 with TRBJ2-1; perhaps TRBD2 as D (7 bases). Trimming removed 3 bases from V and 8 bases from J, with 11 bases in between. Germline values: CDR1 SEHNR, CDR2 FQNEAQ (reference sequence). CDR3 length equals 13 residues. The DNA of the CDR3 is TGTGCCAGCAGCTTGGGGGGGCGATATGAGCAGTTCTTC. Encoded protein: CASSLGGRYEQFF.

This clone was counted once. This chain connects TRBV29-1 to TRBJ2-1; weak D call: TRBD2 (5 bases). The CDR3 consists of 12 residues. Trimming left V 6 bases short and J 4 bases short, with 10 bases between. CDR1 is SQVTM and CDR2 is ANQGSEA in the germline V gene. CDR3 in amino acids: CSVSGKYNEQFF. The CDR3, as DNA: TGCAGCGTGAGCGGTAAATACAATGAGCAGTTCTTC.